This record concerns one TCR beta chain sequence. No antigen is known for it. Germline V CDR1 and CDR2: LNHDA, SQIVND (reference sequence). With 1 base clipped from V and 5 bases from J, the junction kept 8 bases outside the gene matches. This CDR3 spans 16 amino acids. The method was immunoSEQ multiplex PCR; TCRdb's version includes in-frame clones alone and lacks a portion of them. The data contain 900,000 to 1,200,000 clones, approximately 78% of them singletons. Healthy HIV-negative adults with no recent acute infections or vaccinations were recruited as donors. In the CD4+ fraction, cells were divided into CD45RA+ naive and CD45RA-negative memory subsets. This entry comes from a study of shared clonotypes between healthy human individuals. Overall study results and limits: Some naive CD4 clonotypes, roughly 4.5%, turned up in common across four donors.

The specimen sequenced was memory CD4+ T cells from PBMCs. Regarding subset: CD45RA-negative fraction. The chain couples TRBV19 to TRBJ2-5; 9 positions match TRBD2. The TCR comes from a man younger than 30 in good health. Some clones in this sample may be carry-over from other donors' samples. The CDR3 spells CASSIGWREGLETQYF. Written as DNA, the CDR3 is TGTGCCAGTAGTATAGGCTGGCGGGAGGGCCTCGAGACCCAGTACTTC.